This T cell receptor beta chain is drawn from a study of control samples from healthy donors and cancer patients. Trimming at V came to 2 bases and at J to 7 bases, leaving 4 bases not matched to a gene. Germline values: CDR1 GTSNPN, CDR2 SVGIG (reference sequence). The CDR3 sequence is 14 residues long. Data came from immunoSEQ multiplex PCR; TCRdb stores just in-frame clones and leaves some out. The table lists 150,000 or so clones, around 95% of them singletons. This clone is a singleton in its sample. The sequencing sample was made of blood. The V and J genes are TRBV30 and TRBJ1-6; TRBD1 aligns across 8 bases. The source of this sequence is a woman in her sixties or seventies in good health. CDR3 residues: CAWSLDRGNSPLHF. DNA of the CDR3: TGTGCCTGGAGTTTAGACAGGGGAAATTCACCCCTCCACTTT.